This T cell receptor (beta chain) was found in a study of blood T cell repertoires in COVID-19. Looking at the study overall: Samples taken during acute and convalescent COVID-19 were collected in the United States, Italy and Spain.

The age range of participants was about 18 to 100 years, with residence in around 22 US areas. Participants' reported clinical history set cohort assignment. Donors in Cohort 3 counted as recovered after two negative PCRs, clearance, or symptom resolution. This table comes from immunoSEQ multiplex PCR, and its TCRdb copy is limited to in-frame clones, with some not included. The sample shows roughly 300,000 clones, roughly 85% of them seen only once. Germline CDR1 reads LGHNA; CDR2 reads YNFKEQ. There are 14 residues in the CDR3. Losses at the gene ends were 4 bases for V and 8 bases for J; bases not matched to a gene: 3.

Sequencing was performed on PBMCs or T cells enriched from blood (not recorded which). This rearrangement joins TRBV4-2 to TRBJ1-4; 11 bases fit TRBD1. The receptor was isolated from a woman in her 30s who had recovered from COVID-19. The CDR3 DNA follows: TGTGCCAGCAGCCGGCGGGACAGGGGGGAAAAACTGTTTTTT. Amino acids: CASSRRDRGEKLFF.